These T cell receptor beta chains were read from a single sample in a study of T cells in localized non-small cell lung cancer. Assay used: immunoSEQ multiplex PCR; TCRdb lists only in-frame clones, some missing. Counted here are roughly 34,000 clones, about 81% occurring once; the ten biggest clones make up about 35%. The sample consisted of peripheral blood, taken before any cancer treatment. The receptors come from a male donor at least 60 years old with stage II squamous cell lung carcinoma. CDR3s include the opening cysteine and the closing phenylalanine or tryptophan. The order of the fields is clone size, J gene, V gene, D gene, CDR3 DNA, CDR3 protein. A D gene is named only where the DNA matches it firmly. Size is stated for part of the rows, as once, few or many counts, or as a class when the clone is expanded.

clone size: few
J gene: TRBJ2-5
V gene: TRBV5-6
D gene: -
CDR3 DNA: TGTGCCAGCAGCTTGGCATCGGGGCAGGAAGATGGCCAGTACTTC
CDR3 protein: CASSLASGQEDGQYF

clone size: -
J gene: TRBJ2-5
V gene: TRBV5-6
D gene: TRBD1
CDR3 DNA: TGTGCCAGCAGCTTGGTTGTTTACAGGGGGCGCGGAGAGACCCAGTACTTC
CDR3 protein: CASSLVVYRGRGETQYF

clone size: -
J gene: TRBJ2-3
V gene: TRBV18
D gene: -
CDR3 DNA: TGTGCCAGCTCAGCGGATCTAACAGATACGCAGTATTTT
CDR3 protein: CASSADLTDTQYF

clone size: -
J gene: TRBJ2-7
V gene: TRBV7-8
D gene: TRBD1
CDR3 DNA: TGTGCCAGCAGCTCTCCCGGGACAGGGGGGTACGAGCAGTACTTC
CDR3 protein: CASSSPGTGGYEQYF

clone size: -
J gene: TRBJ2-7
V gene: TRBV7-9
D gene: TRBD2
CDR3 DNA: TGTGCCAGCAGCCAAGATGGTAGCGGGAGGGCCGGCGACGAGCAGTACTTC
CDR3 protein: CASSQDGSGRAGDEQYF

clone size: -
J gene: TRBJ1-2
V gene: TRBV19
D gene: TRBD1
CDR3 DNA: TGTGCCAGTAGTATTGTAGGGACAGCAGACTATGGCTACACCTTC
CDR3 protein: CASSIVGTADYGYTF

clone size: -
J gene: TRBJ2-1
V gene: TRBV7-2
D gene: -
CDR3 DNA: TGTGCCAGCAGCTTAATTGGCGGCCCGGAGAATGAGCAGTTCTTC
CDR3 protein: CASSLIGGPENEQFF

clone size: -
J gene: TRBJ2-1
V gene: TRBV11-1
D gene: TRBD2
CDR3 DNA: TGTGCCAGCAGCCTGCGGGGGACCAATGAGCAGTTCTTC
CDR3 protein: CASSLRGTNEQFF

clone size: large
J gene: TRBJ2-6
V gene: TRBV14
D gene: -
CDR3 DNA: TGTGCCAGCAGCCCGGGACTTTCCGTCCTGACTTTC
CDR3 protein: CASSPGLSVLTF

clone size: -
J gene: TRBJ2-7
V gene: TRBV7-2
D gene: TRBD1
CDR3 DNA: TGTGCCAGCAGCCCCCATAGACAGGGCTTCGAGCAGTACTTC
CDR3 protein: CASSPHRQGFEQYF

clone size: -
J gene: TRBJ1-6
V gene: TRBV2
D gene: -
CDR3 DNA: TGTGCCAGCACCGGGGATAATTCACCCCTCCACTTT
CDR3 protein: CASTGDNSPLHF

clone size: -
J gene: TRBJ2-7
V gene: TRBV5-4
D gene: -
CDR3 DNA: TGTGCCAGCAGCCCTCGGTTAGAATCCTCCTACGAGCAGTACTTC
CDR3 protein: CASSPRLESSYEQYF

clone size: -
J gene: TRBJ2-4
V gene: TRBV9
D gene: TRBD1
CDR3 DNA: TGTGCCAGCAGCGTAGCTGGACAGGGTAACATTCAGTACTTC
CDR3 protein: CASSVAGQGNIQYF

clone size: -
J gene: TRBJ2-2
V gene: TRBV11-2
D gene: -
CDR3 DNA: TGTGCCAGCAGCTCCTTAAGGGGGGAGCTGTTTTTT
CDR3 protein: CASSSLRGELFF

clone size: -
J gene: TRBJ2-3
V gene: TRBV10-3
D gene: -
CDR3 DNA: TGTGCCATCAGTGAGACAGGGCCCACCGCAGATACGCAGTATTTT
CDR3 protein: CAISETGPTADTQYF

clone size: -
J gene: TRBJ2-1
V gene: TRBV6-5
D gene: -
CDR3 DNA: TGTGCCAGCAAACGCCCAATTGATGGTTACAATGAGCAGTTCTTC
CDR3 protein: CASKRPIDGYNEQFF

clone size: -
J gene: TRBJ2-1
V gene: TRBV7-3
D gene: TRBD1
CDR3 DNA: TGTGCCAGCAGCCCTGGGACAGGCAATGAGCAGTTCTTC
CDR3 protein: CASSPGTGNEQFF

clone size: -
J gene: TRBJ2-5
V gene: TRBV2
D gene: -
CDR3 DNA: TGTGCCAGCAATCCCCACTTTACTGAGACCCAGTACTTC
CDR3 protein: CASNPHFTETQYF

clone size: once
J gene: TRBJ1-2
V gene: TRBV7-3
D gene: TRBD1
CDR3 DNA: TGTGCCAGCAGCGTAACAATACGACACAGGGGAGCTAACTATGGCTACACCTTC
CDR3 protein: CASSVTIRHRGANYGYTF

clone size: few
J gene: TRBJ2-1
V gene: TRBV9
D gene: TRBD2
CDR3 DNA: TGTGCCAGCAGCGTATTGGGACTAGCGGGTGGAAGGAATGAGCAGTTCTTC
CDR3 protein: CASSVLGLAGGRNEQFF

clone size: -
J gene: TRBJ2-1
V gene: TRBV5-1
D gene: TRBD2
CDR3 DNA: TGCGCCAGCAGCTCGACTAGCGGGAGACTTGGCAATGAGCAGTTCTTC
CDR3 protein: CASSSTSGRLGNEQFF

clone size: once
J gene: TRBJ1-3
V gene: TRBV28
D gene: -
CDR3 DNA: TGTGCCAGCAGTTTAGCGAGGCTGGGCGGGAACACCATATATTTT
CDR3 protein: CASSLARLGGNTIYF

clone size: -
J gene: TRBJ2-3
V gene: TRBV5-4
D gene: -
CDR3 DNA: TGTGCCAGCAGCCCCGAGGGAACGGGTACAGGTGCAGATACGCAGTATTTT
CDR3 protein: CASSPEGTGTGADTQYF

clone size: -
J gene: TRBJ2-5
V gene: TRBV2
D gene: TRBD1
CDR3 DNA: TGTGCCAGCAGGGGACAGGGTAAAGAGCAGTACTTC
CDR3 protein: CASRGQGKEQYF

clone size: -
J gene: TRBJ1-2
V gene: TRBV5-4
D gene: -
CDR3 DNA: TGTGCCAGCAGCTTGGGAGGGGACGACTATGGCTACACCTTC
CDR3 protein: CASSLGGDDYGYTF

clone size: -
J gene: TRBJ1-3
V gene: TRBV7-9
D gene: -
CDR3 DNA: TGTGCCAGCCTCGGGACACCTGGAAACACCATATATTTT
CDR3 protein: CASLGTPGNTIYF

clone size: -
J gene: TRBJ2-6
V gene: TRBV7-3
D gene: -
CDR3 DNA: TGTGCCAGCCGCTACTCTGGGGCCAACGTCCTGACTTTC
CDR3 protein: CASRYSGANVLTF

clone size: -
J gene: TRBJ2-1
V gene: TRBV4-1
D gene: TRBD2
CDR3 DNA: TGCGCCAGCAGCCAGGGGTTAATAGGCGGGACTACAAGTGAGCAGTTCTTC
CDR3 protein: CASSQGLIGGTTSEQFF

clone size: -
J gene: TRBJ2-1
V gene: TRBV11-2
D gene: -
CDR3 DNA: TGTGCCAGCAGCTCCATCGGCAGGGGCAAATACAATGAGCAGTTCTTC
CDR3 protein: CASSSIGRGKYNEQFF

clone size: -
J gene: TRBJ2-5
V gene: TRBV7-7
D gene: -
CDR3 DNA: TGTGCTAGCAGCTTAGTTCAGGGGCGAGGAGAGACCCAGTACTTC
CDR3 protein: CASSLVQGRGETQYF

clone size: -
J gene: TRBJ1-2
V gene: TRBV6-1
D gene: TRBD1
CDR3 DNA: TGTGCCAGCAGCTTCGACAGGGGGCTTGGCTACACCTTC
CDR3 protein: CASSFDRGLGYTF

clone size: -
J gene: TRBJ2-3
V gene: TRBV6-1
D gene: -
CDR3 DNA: TGTGCCAGCAGGAAGACAGTCCTCGGCACAGATACGCAGTATTTT
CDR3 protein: CASRKTVLGTDTQYF

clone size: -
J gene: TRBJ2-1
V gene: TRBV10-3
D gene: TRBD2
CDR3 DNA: TGTGCCATCAGTGAGGCGGGAGGCGATGAGCAGTTCTTC
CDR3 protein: CAISEAGGDEQFF

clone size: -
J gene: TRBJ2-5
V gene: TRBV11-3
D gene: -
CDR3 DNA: TGTGCCAGCAGCTTAGAACTTTTTGGAACCCAGTACTTC
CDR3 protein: CASSLELFGTQYF